These 31 T cell receptor beta chains originate from one sample sequenced in a study of graft-versus-host responses after intestinal transplantation. Their recognized antigens are unknown. Repertoires were generated with immunoSEQ multiplex PCR, while TCRdb's copy carries only in-frame clones and drops some. Among approximately 90,000 clones listed, 91% were seen once. This specimen was unstimulated CD8+ T cells sorted from spleen or lymph node cells, taken before transplant. These receptors came from a human donor who was the organ donor for an intestinal transplant.

The gene calls are TRBV2 and TRBJ1-1; possibly TRBD1 for D (6 bases). The CDR3 spans 13 residues. Deletions cut 10 bases from V and 0 bases from J, with 12 bases between. Germline V gene lookup returns CDR1 SNHLY and CDR2 FYNNEI. DNA of the CDR3: TGTGCCATCAAACAGGGAATGAACACTGAAGCTTTCTTT. It specifies CAIKQGMNTEAFF.

The rearrangement uses TRBV7-9 and TRBJ2-1; tentative D call: TRBD1 (5 bases). Per the germline V gene, CDR1 is SEHNR and CDR2 is FQNEAQ (reference sequence). V was trimmed by 4 bases and J by 1 base, leaving 17 bases between them. The CDR3 loop spans 17 amino acids. The DNA for the CDR3 is TGTGCCAGCAGCTCCTCCCTCTTGGGGCTTTCCTACAATGAGCAGTTCTTC. Translation: CASSSSLLGLSYNEQFF.

The CDR3 here is CASSPRQGQETQYF. In DNA form, the CDR3 reads TGTGCCAGCAGTCCGAGACAGGGCCAAGAGACCCAGTACTTC. This chain links TRBV28 with TRBJ2-5; 7 bases map to TRBD1. CDR3 length: 14 amino acids. From germline, CDR1 is MDHEN and CDR2 SYDVKM. V shed 5 bases, J shed 1 base, and the junction held 4 bases outside the gene matches.

The genes are TRBV11-3 and TRBJ2-5; 7 bases are shared with TRBD1. The CDR3 has 14 residues. Per the germline V gene, CDR1 is SGHNT and CDR2 is YENEEA. After removal of 4 bases from V and 11 bases from J, the junction contained 13 bases not matched to a gene. The CDR3 region is CASSSWDSEKVQYF. The CDR3 DNA reads as TGTGCCAGCAGCTCCTGGGACAGTGAGAAGGTGCAGTACTTC.

The chain combines TRBV27 with TRBJ2-1, with D perhaps matching TRBD2 (6 bases). The CDR3 length is 13 residues. Germline assignment: CDR1 MNHEY and CDR2 SMNVEV (reference sequence). Trimming cost V 3 bases and J 8 bases, with 11 bases left between them. The CDR3 region has the DNA TGTGCCAGCAGTTTTTTGGGAGGACATGAGCAGTTCTTC. It translates to CASSFLGGHEQFF.

CDR3 in DNA: TGTGCCAGCCAGGGGGGACAGGACACTGAAGCTTTCTTT. Protein product: CASQGGQDTEAFF. The chain employs TRBV27 and TRBJ1-1, with TRBD1 identical over 8 bases. Germline CDR1 MNHEY, CDR2 SMNVEV (reference sequence). The CDR3 sequence is 13 residues long. V lost 8 bases and J lost 3; bases outside the gene matches: 5.

This clone was picked up one time. This chain connects TRBV5-1 to TRBJ2-5; weak D call: TRBD2 (6 bases). With 1 base removed from V and 4 bases from J, the gap between germline ends came to 20 bases. The germline gives CDR1 SGHRS, CDR2 YFSETQ. The CDR3 runs 17 residues. CDR3 amino acids: CASSLSSSGTSIETQYF. CDR3 nucleotide sequence: TGCGCCAGCAGCTTGTCGAGTAGCGGAACGAGTATAGAGACCCAGTACTTC.

The chain employs TRBV6-4 and TRBJ1-2; D gene ambiguous. Between the trimmed V and J ends, which lost 0 bases and 1 base, there was a span of 6 bases. In germline, CDR1 is MRHNA, CDR2 SNTAGT. CDR3 size: 14 residues. As DNA, the CDR3 is TGTGCCAGCAGTGACTCGCCCAATAACTATGGCTACACCTTC. Amino acids: CASSDSPNNYGYTF.

The chain joins TRBV9 to TRBJ1-2; D uncertain. Germline V CDR1 and CDR2: SGDLS, YYNGEE. This CDR3 region has 18 residues. The V end lost 4 bases, the J end lost 8 bases, and 30 bases lay between the germline ends. As DNA, the CDR3 is TGTGCCAGCAGCAAAAGTGGTCGCAAGCCCGAAAGCTATGTGGGCTACACCTTC. Translated, it gives CASSKSGRKPESYVGYTF.

The chain recombines TRBV7-2 with TRBJ2-7, with 7 bases aligning to TRBD2. CDR3 length: 15 amino acids. The germline CDR1 and CDR2 sequences are SGHTA and FQGNSA. The V segment lost 3 bases and the J segment 3 bases; nucleotides outside the gene matches: 8. The CDR3 DNA follows: TGTGCCAGCAGCTTTGGCGGAGGGGACTACTACGAGCAGTACTTC. Amino acids: CASSFGGGDYYEQYF. Supplemented by reference TRBV7-2 and TRBJ2-7, the full variable domain reads GAGVSQSPSNKVTEKGKDVELRCDPISGHTALYWYRQSLGQGLEFLIYFQGNSAPDKSGLPSDRFSAERTGGSVSTLTIQRTQQEDSAVYLCASSFGGGDYYEQYFGPGTRLTVT.

V and J are TRBV28 and TRBJ2-7; TRBD2 matches 14 bases. The ends lost 5 bases at V and 3 bases at J; junction bases unmatched: 12. The CDR3 loop spans 18 amino acids. Germline CDR1 reads MDHEN; CDR2 reads SYDVKM. The CDR3 loop is CASSRVPGLAGARYEQYF. The DNA for the CDR3 is TGTGCCAGCAGTAGAGTTCCGGGACTAGCGGGAGCCCGCTACGAGCAGTACTTC.

The chain employs TRBV11-3 and TRBJ1-2; D unresolved. There are 14 residues in the CDR3. The germline CDR1 and CDR2 sequences are SGHNT and YENEEA. V lost 0 bases and J 4 bases, leaving 9 bases between the germline ends. The CDR3 nucleotides read TGTGCCAGCAGCTTAGAGAAGGGAGCCTATGGCTACACCTTC. Its translation is CASSLEKGAYGYTF.

The gene calls are TRBV29-1 and TRBJ1-1, with 8 bases fitting TRBD1. Germline V gives CDR1 SQVTM, CDR2 ANQGSEA. This CDR3 has 13 residues. After removal of 6 bases from V and 2 bases from J, the junction contained 5 bases not matched to a gene. The CDR3 DNA follows: TGCAGCGTACAGGACAGGGACAACACTGAAGCTTTCTTT. Its protein product is CSVQDRDNTEAFF.

The J gene is TRBJ2-3, the V gene TRBV6-1, with D perhaps matching TRBD1 (5 bases). The CDR3 sequence is 13 residues long. Germline-derived CDR1 and CDR2 are MNHNS and SASEGT. V dropped 6 bases and J dropped 0 bases, with 7 bases sitting between them. CDR3 bases: TGTGCCAGCAGGGGGCCCAGCACAGATACGCAGTATTTT. This sequence encodes CASRGPSTDTQYF.

Here the CDR3 DNA reads TGCGCCAGCAGCCAAGACGCAGGGGCCAACTATGGCTACACCTTC. Protein sequence: CASSQDAGANYGYTF. The chain carries TRBV4-1 and TRBJ1-2; TRBD1 might be the D (6 bases). Germline V gives CDR1 MGHRA, CDR2 YSYEKL. The CDR3 runs to 15 residues. The V gene lost 0 bases and the J gene lost 2 bases, with 10 bases spanning the gap.

The chain carries TRBV11-2 and TRBJ2-2; possible D gene TRBD2, 5 bases. V lost 5 bases, J lost 5 bases, and 21 bases lay in between. Germline V CDR1 and CDR2: SGHAT, FQNNGV. The CDR3 length is 17 residues. This CDR3 reads CASSDPSGEGGTGELFF. In nucleotides, the CDR3 is TGTGCCAGCAGCGATCCCTCAGGAGAAGGAGGAACCGGGGAGCTGTTTTTT.

V usage is TRBV19 and J usage is TRBJ1-1; possibly TRBD1 for D (5 bases). V dropped 2 bases and J dropped 1 base, with 8 bases sitting between them. This CDR3 contains 14 residues. Germline CDR1 LNHDA, CDR2 SQIVND (reference sequence). The chain's CDR3 is CASSISGGNTEAFF. Here the CDR3 DNA reads TGTGCCAGTAGTATATCGGGGGGGAACACTGAAGCTTTCTTT.

The chain combines TRBV6-5 with TRBJ2-1; 7 bases are a match to TRBD1. CDR1 is MNHEY, CDR2 SVGAGI, per germline. The CDR3 is 14 residues long. The junction had 1 base not matched to a gene; V was cut back by 4 bases and J by 1 base. CDR3 nucleotides: TGTGCCAGCAGTTCGACAGGGTCCTACAATGAGCAGTTCTTC. Its translation is CASSSTGSYNEQFF.

This clone is termed medium-sized (0.01 to 0.1%). The same CDR3 also results from other DNA sequences found in this sample. The V call is TRBV9, the J call TRBJ2-2, with unresolved D. Germline loops: CDR1 SGDLS, CDR2 YYNGEE. The CDR3 spans 11 residues. V was pared by 0 bases and J by 8 bases, with 2 bases between. The CDR3 here is CASSVGGELFF. As DNA, the CDR3 is TGTGCCAGCAGCGTAGGAGGGGAGCTGTTTTTT.

V and J are TRBV7-3 and TRBJ1-1; tentative D call: TRBD1 (5 bases). The germline V gene has CDR1 SGHTA and CDR2 FQGTGA. Trimming took 5 bases from V and 4 from J, leaving 20 bases between them. The CDR3 runs to 16 residues. The DNA for the CDR3 is TGTGCCAGCAGCCTCGTGGGAGGGCGGGGCGGCACTGAAGCTTTCTTT. Residues: CASSLVGGRGGTEAFF. Looking up the rest from reference TRBV7-3 and TRBJ1-1 gives the full variable domain: GAGVSQTPSNKVTEKGKYVELRCDPISGHTALYWYRQSLGQGPEFLIYFQGTGAADDSGLPNDRFFAVRPEGSVSTLKIQRTERGDSAVYLCASSLVGGRGGTEAFFGQGTRLTVV.

The CDR3 DNA is TGCGCCAGCAGTGAGTCGTCTCCGGGACAGGGGGCCTACCCATACTCTGGAAACACCATATATTTT. Translation: CASSESSPGQGAYPYSGNTIYF. The rearrangement uses TRBV10-2 and TRBJ1-3; 12 nucleotides agree with TRBD1. CDR3 length equals 22 residues. Germline V lookup: CDR1 WSHSY, CDR2 SAAADI. V shed 0 bases and J 0 bases; nucleotides not matched to a gene: 15.

The chain links TRBV4-1 to TRBJ2-7; no reliable D call. V lost 1 base to trimming and J lost 2 bases, with 9 bases between them. The CDR3 consists of 14 residues. Germline V CDR1 and CDR2: MGHRA, YSYEKL. The chain's CDR3 is CASSQVADPYEQYF. CDR3 sequence (DNA): TGCGCCAGCAGCCAAGTTGCGGACCCCTACGAGCAGTACTTC.

The rearrangement links TRBV29-1 to TRBJ1-1; TRBD1 matches 7 bases. CDR1 is SQVTM, CDR2 ANQGSEA, per germline. The CDR3 loop spans 14 amino acids. V dropped 3 bases and J dropped 0; count of bases not matched to a gene: 4. As DNA, the CDR3 is TGCAGCGTTGAGCGAGGGGGCGTGAACACTGAAGCTTTCTTT. Amino acids: CSVERGGVNTEAFF.

The chain is built from TRBV11-3 and TRBJ2-2, with unresolved D. Germline V gene sequence: CDR1 SGHNT, CDR2 YENEEA. Trimming removed 5 bases at V and 4 bases at J, with 5 bases between. This CDR3 spans 12 amino acids. This chain's CDR3 is CASSPLTGELFF. The CDR3 region has the DNA TGTGCCAGCAGCCCTCTCACCGGGGAGCTGTTTTTT.

The rearrangement joins TRBV5-6 to TRBJ1-1, with D possibly matching TRBD1 (6 bases). V was trimmed by 4 bases and J by 6 bases, leaving 16 bases between them. CDR1 SGHDT and CDR2 YYEEEE come from the germline V gene. The CDR3 is 14 amino acids. CDR3 in amino acids: CASSLGAGSPEAFF. CDR3 in DNA: TGTGCCAGCAGCCTGGGGGCGGGGTCACCTGAAGCTTTCTTT.

V and J are TRBV6-1 and TRBJ2-3, with D possibly matching TRBD1 (6 bases). CDR3 size: 13 residues. V was shortened by 6 bases and J by 8 bases, with 15 bases between the two germline ends. From germline, CDR1 is MNHNS and CDR2 SASEGT. CDR3: CASRPPTGTTQYF. CDR3 DNA: TGTGCCAGCAGGCCACCGACAGGTACTACGCAGTATTTT.

The rearrangement links TRBV6-6 to TRBJ2-2; D is unclear. V was trimmed by 4 bases and J by 4 bases, leaving 1 base between them. Per germline, CDR1 MNHNY and CDR2 SVGAGI (reference sequence). The CDR3 covers 11 residues. The CDR3 DNA is TGTGCCAGCAGTTTCACCGGGGAGCTGTTTTTT. Amino acids: CASSFTGELFF.

This chain joins TRBV4-1 and TRBJ2-3; tentatively, D is TRBD2 (7 bases). The germline V gene encodes CDR1 MGHRA and CDR2 YSYEKL. This CDR3 contains 17 residues. V was trimmed by 0 bases and J by 3 bases, leaving 16 bases between them. The CDR3 sequence is CASSQEFGGLGTDTQYF. DNA for the CDR3: TGCGCCAGCAGCCAAGAGTTCGGGGGGCTTGGGACAGATACGCAGTATTTT.

The chain is built from TRBV7-6 and TRBJ1-5; D unresolved. Germline V gene lookup returns CDR1 SGHVS and CDR2 FNYEAQ. V was shortened by 1 base and J by 4 bases, with 14 bases between the two germline ends. The CDR3 is made up of 16 amino acids. As DNA, the CDR3 is TGTGCCAGCAGCTTAGGATCCTACTCGGCTAATCAGCCCCAGCATTTT. Amino acids: CASSLGSYSANQPQHF.

The chain is built from TRBV6-6 and TRBJ1-1; no reliable D call. V was pared by 8 bases and J by 7 bases, with 5 bases between. Germline lookup yields CDR1 MNHNY and CDR2 SVGAGI (reference sequence). CDR3 length equals 9 residues. The CDR3 protein is CASSVEAFF. CDR3 DNA sequence: TGTGCCAGCTCGGTTGAAGCTTTCTTT.

The chain carries TRBV14 and TRBJ2-1, with 11 bases identical to TRBD2. The CDR3 consists of 19 residues. CDR1 is SGHDN and CDR2 is FVKESK in the germline V gene. V was clipped by 2 bases and J by 6 bases; unmatched bases: 15. CDR3: CASSQPSSGGLGSLNEQFF. The CDR3 DNA reads TGTGCCAGCAGCCAACCGTCTAGCGGGGGGTTGGGGAGCCTCAATGAGCAGTTCTTC.